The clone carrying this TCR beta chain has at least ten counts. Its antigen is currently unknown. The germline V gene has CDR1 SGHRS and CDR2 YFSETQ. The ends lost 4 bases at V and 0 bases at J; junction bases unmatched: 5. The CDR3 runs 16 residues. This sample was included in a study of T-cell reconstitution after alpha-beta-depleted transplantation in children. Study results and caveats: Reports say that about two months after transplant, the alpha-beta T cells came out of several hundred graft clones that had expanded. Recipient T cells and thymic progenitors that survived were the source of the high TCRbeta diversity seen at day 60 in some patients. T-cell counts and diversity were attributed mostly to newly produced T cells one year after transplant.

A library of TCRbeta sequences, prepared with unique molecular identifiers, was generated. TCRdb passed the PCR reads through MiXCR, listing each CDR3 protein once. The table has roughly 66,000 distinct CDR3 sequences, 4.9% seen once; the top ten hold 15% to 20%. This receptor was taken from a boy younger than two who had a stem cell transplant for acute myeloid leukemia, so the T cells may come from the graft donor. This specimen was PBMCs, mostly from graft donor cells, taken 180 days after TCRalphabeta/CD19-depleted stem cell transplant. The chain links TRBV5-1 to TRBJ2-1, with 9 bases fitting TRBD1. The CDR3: CASSTGQGLSYNEQFF. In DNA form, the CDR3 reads TGCGCCAGCAGCACTGGACAGGGGCTCTCCTACAATGAGCAGTTCTTC.